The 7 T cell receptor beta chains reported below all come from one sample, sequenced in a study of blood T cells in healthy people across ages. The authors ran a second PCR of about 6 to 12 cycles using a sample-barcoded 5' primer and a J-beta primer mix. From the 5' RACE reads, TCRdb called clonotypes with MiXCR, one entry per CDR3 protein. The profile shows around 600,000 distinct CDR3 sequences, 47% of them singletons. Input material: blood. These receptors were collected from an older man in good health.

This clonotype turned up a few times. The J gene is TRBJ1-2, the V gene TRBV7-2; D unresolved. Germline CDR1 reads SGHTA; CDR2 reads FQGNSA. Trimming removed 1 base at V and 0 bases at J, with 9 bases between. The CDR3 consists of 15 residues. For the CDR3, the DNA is TGTGCCAGCAGCTTAGAACAGAATTCTAACTATGGCTACACCTTC. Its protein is CASSLEQNSNYGYTF.

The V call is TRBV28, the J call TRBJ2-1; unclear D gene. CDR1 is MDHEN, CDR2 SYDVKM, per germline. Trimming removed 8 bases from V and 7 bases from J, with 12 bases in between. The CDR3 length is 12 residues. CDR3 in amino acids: CASSIPSNEQFF. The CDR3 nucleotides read TGTGCCAGCTCGATCCCGTCAAATGAGCAGTTCTTC. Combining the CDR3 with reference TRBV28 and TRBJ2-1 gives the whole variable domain DVKVTQSSRYLVKRTGEKVFLECVQDMDHENMFWYRQDPGLGLRLIYFSYDVKMKEKGDIPEGYSVSREKKERFSLILESASTNQTSMYLCASSIPSNEQFFGPGTRLTVL.

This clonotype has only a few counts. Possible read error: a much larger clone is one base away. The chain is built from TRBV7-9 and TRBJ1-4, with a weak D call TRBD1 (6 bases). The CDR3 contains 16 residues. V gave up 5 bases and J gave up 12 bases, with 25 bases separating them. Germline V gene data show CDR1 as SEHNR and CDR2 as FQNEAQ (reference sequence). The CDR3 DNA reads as TGTGCCAGCAGCACCACCTTAGGGCAGGGGCGCGAAGAACTGTTTTTT. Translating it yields CASSTTLGQGREELFF.

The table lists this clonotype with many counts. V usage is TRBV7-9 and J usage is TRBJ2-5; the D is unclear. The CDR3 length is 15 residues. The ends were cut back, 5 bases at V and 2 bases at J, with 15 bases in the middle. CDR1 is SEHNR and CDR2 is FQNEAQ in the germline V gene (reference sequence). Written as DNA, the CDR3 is TGTGCCAGCAGCCCCCTACGGGTAAAACAAGAGACCCAGTACTTC. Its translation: CASSPLRVKQETQYF.

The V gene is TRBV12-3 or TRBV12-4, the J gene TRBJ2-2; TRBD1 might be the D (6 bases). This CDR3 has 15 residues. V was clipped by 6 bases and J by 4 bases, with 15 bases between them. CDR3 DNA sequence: TGTGCCAGCAGCTCAGGGGTTTGGTCCACCGGGGAGCTGTTTTTT. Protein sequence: CASSSGVWSTGELFF.

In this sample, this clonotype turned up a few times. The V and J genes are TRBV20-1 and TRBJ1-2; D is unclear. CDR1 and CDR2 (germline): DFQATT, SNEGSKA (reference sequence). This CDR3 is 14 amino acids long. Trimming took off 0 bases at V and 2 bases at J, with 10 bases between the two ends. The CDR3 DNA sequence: TGCAGTGCTAGAGATTTGCGGTTGAACTATGGCTACACCTTC. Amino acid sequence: CSARDLRLNYGYTF.

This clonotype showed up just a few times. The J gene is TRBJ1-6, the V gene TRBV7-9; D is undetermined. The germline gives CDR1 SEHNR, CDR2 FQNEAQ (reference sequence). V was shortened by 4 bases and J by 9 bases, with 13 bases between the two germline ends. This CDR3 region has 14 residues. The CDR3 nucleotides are TGTGCCAGCAGCTCCAGTGGGTTTGGTTCACCCCTCCACTTT. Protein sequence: CASSSSGFGSPLHF.